This is a list of T cell receptor beta chains from one sample in a study of cytotoxic CD8 clonotypes in ibrutinib-treated CLL. Sequencing was performed with immunoSEQ multiplex PCR; in TCRdb, only in-frame clones are kept and a portion is missing. The sample lists about 150,000 clones; 76% were seen once. The input for sequencing was PBMCs, taken after 24 months of ibrutinib treatment. All receptors come from a human donor with chronic lymphocytic leukemia. CDR3s leave out the opening cysteine and the closing phenylalanine or tryptophan.

v_call cdr3_aa
TRBV14 ASSQDSGVYNEQF
TRBV10-3 AISSSGDRELF
TRBV6-1 ASAKTGGAAF
TRBV20-1 SGAANYGYT
TRBV5-1 ASSPGGEAQF
TRBV6-5 ASSYAGSEQY
TRBV5-1 ASSPLAVSTDTQY
TRBV7-9 ASSPSPRGTGELF
TRBV30 AWSVSWDSGANVLT
TRBV7-2 ASSPLSPAGNTGELF
TRBV7-3 ASSPGASGATDTQY
TRBV18 ASSAGQQNTGELF
TRBV5-8 ASSLGSNTDSAGGYT
TRBV2 ASTGQGRNSPLH
TRBV7-9 ASSQGGAGEQY
TRBV5-1 ASSLVGGAGTDTQY
TRBV30 AWSRMYYEQY
TRBV7-3 ASSTGQPGLYEQY
TRBV6-5 ASRPTGGGYT
TRBV7-2 ASSLAGLAGGQETQY
TRBV7-2 ASSPTAVNQPQH
TRBV21-1 ATPRDGQALSGGAIAAIDTQY
TRBV19 ASSIRQGGTEAF
TRBV7-6 ASSLRGQDQETQY
TRBV28 ASSQRTSGTNNEQF
TRBV5-1 ASSHSSPDSNEQF
TRBV6-5 ASSLTGVGQPQH
TRBV10-3 AITPGGLYEQY
TRBV7-2 ASSLDGQNTEAF
TRBV11-2 ASSLDFPLAFYRPTDTQY
TRBV5-1 ASSFVLRSYNEQF
TRBV18 ASSPGGNIQY
TRBV9 ASSPSGPAESYEQY
TRBV6-4 ASRGQGGTEAF
TRBV10-3 AISGTDSNYGYT
TRBV2 ASKGGGSSGEQY
TRBV11-3 ASSRTPSTDTQY